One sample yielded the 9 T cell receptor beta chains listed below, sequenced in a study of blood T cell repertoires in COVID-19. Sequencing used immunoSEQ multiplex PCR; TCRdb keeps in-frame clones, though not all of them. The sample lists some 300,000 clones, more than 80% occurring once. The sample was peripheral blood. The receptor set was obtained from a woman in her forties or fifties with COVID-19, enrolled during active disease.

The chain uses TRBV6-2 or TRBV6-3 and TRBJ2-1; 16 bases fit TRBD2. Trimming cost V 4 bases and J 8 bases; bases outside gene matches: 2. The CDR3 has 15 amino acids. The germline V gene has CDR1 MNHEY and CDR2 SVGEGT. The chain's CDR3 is CASSSGLAGGDEQFF. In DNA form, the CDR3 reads TGTGCCAGCAGTTCGGGACTAGCGGGAGGGGATGAGCAGTTCTTC.

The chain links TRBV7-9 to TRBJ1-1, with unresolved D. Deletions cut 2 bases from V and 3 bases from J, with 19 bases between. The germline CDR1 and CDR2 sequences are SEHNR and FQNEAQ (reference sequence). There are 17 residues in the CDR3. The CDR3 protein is CASSLPILGRLYTEAFF. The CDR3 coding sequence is TGTGCCAGCAGCTTACCTATCCTTGGCAGGTTGTACACTGAAGCTTTCTTT.

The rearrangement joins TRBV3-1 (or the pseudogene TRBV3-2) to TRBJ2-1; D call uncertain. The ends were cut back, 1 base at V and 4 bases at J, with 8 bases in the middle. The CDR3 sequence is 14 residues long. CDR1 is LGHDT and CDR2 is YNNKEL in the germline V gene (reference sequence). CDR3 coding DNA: TGTGCCAGCAGCCAAGGAAGCTTATACAATGAGCAGTTCTTC. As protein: CASSQGSLYNEQFF.

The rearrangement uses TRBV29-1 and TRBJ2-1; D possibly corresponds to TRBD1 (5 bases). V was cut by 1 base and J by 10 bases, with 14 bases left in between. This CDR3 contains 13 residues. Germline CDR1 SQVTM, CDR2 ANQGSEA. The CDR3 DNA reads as TGCAGCGTTGAAGTCAGGGCTCCGGGCGAGCAGTTCTTC. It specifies CSVEVRAPGEQFF.

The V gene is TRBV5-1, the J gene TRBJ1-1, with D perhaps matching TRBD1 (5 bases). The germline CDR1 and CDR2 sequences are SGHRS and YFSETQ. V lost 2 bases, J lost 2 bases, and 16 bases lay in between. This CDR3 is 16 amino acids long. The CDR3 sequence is CASSLGFTTANTEAFF. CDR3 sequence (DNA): TGCGCCAGCAGCTTAGGTTTTACGACAGCAAACACTGAAGCTTTCTTT.

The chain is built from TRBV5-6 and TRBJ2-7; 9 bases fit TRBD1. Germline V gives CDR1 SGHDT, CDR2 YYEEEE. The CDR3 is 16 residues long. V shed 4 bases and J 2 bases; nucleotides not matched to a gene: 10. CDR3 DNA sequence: TGTGCCAGCAGCGGACTTGTCCGGGACAGGGCCTACGAGCAGTACTTC. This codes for CASSGLVRDRAYEQYF.

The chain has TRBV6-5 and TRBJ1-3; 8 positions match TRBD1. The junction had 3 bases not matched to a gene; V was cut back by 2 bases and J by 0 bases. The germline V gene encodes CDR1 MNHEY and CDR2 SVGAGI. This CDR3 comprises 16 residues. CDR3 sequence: CASSYGTGFSGNTIYF. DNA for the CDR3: TGTGCCAGCAGTTACGGGACAGGATTCTCTGGAAACACCATATATTTT.

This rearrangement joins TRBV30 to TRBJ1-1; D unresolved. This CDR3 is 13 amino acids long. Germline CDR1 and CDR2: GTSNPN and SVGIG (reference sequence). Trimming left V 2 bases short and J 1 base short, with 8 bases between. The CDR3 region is CAWSMGANTEAFF. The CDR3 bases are TGTGCCTGGAGTATGGGAGCGAACACTGAAGCTTTCTTT. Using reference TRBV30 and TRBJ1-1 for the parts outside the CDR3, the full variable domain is SQTIHQWPATLVQPVGSPLSLECTVEGTSNPNLYWYRQAAGRGLQLLFYSVGIGQISSEVPQNLSASRPQDRQFILSSKKLLLSDSGFYLCAWSMGANTEAFFGQGTRLTVV.

CDR3 amino acids: CASSYSGSYEQYF. CDR3 bases: TGTGCCAGCAGTTATAGCGGCTCCTACGAGCAGTACTTC. The J gene is TRBJ2-7, the V gene TRBV6-6; D is perhaps TRBD2 (6 bases). This CDR3 contains 13 residues. CDR1 MNHNY and CDR2 SVGAGI come from the germline V gene (reference sequence). Trimming removed 3 bases at V and 0 bases at J, with 6 bases between.